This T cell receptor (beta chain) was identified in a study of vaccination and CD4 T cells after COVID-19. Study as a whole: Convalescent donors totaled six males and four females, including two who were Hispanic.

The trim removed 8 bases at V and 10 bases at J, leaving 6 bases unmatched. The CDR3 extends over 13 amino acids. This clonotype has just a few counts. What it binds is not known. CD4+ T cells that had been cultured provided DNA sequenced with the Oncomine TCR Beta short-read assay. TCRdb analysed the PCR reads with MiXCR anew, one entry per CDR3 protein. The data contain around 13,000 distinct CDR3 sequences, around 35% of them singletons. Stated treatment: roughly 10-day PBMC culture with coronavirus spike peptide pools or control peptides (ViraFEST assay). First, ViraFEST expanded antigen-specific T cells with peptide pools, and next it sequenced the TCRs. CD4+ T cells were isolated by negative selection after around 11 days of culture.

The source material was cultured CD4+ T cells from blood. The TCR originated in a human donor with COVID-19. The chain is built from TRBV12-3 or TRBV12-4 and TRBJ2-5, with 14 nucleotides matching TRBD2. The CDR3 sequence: CASGTSGGVLQYF. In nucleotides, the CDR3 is TGTGCCAGCGGGACTAGCGGGGGTGTACTCCAGTACTTC.